The present entry profiles one TCR beta chain with its context. Per the authors' pipeline: Estimates of nucleated cell counts were drawn from the amplification of reference gene primers. Profiled with immunoSEQ multiplex PCR; TCRdb holds only in-frame clones, not every one. V, J and clone size derive from that table, while D and trimming were established from the DNA sequence. This sample has approximately 200,000 clones, with 85% to 95% found just once. The sample is drawn from a study of blood T cell repertoires in COVID-19. Study background: COVID-19 samples, acute and convalescent, were from the United States, Italy and Spain. In each case, the material was cDNA or gDNA derived from T cells, B-cell-depleted T cells, or PBMCs.

Germline CDR1 and CDR2: MNHEY and SVGAGI. CDR3 length equals 13 residues. Trimming took 6 bases from V and 6 from J, leaving 14 bases between them. Enrolment of Seattle patients took place during active infection, and they were followed longitudinally. The sequenced sample consisted of peripheral blood. This receptor was obtained from a man aged 30 to 45 with COVID-19, enrolled during active disease. The chain combines TRBV6-5 with TRBJ1-2; D not certain. The CDR3 nucleotides read TGTGCCAGCAGGACGGACCCCGGGGATGGCTACACCTTC. Translation gives CASRTDPGDGYTF.